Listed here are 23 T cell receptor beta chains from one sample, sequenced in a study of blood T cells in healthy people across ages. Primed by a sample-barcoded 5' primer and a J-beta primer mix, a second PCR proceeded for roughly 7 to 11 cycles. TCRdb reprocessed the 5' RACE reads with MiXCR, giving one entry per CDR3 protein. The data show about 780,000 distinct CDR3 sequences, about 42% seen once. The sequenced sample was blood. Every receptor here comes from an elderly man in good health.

CDR3 sequence (DNA): TGTGCCAGCAGTTTGGACGGGAAGAAGGGCTACACCTTC. This gives the protein CASSLDGKKGYTF. The chain has TRBV6-6 and TRBJ1-2; no firm D call. Germline-derived CDR1 and CDR2 are MNHNY and SVGAGI (reference sequence). With 4 bases removed from V and 8 bases from J, the gap between germline ends came to 14 bases. The CDR3 length is 13 residues.

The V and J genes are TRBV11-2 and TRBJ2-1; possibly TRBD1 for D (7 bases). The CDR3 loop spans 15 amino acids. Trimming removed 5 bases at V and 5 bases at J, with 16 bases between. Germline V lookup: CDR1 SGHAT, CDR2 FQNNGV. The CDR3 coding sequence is TGTGCCAGCAGCCTTAGCCAGGGGGGTAACAATGAGCAGTTCTTC. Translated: CASSLSQGGNNEQFF.

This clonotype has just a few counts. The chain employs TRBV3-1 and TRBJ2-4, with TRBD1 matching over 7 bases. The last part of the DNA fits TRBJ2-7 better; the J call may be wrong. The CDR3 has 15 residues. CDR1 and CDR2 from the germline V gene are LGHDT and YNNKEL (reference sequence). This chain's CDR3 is CASSQGQGSSYEQYF. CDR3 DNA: TGTGCCAGCAGCCAAGGACAGGGATCATCCTACGAGCAGTACTTC.

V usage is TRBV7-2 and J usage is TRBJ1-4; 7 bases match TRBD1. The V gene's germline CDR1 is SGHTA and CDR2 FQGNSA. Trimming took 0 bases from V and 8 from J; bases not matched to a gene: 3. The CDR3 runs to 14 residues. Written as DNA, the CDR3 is TGTGCCAGCAGCTTAGCTGGACAGGCGGAAAAACTGTTTTTT. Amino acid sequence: CASSLAGQAEKLFF.

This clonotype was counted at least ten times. This CDR3 reads CSVDGGGLETQYF. The CDR3 DNA is TGCAGCGTTGACGGAGGCGGCCTAGAGACCCAGTACTTC. The rearrangement links TRBV29-1 to TRBJ2-5; the D gene is possibly TRBD2 (5 bases). The CDR3 contains 13 residues. V was pared by 3 bases and J by 4 bases, with 12 bases between. CDR1 and CDR2 (germline): SQVTM, ANQGSEA.

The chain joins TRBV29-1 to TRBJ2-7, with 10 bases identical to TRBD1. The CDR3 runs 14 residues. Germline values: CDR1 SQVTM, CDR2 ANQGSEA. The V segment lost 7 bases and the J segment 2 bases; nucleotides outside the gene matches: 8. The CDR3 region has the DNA TGCAGCGAGCGACAGGGGGCGACAGCCTACGAGCAGTACTTC. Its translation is CSERQGATAYEQYF.

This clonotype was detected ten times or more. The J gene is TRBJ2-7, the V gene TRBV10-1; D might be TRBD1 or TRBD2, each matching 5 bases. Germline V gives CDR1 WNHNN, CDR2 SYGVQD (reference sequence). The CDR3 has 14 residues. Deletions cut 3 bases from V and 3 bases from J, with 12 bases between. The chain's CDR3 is CASSDPGRSYEQYF. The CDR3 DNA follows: TGCGCCAGCAGTGACCCGGGACGGAGCTACGAGCAGTACTTC.

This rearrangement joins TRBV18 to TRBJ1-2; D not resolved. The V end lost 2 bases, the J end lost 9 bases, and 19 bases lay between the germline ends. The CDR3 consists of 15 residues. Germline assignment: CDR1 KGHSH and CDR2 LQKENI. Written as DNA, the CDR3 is TGTGCCAGCTCACCAGACATATTGGCCTCCTTCAGCTACACCTTC. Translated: CASSPDILASFSYTF.

CDR3 amino acids: CSGTGGWGTEAFF. DNA for the CDR3: TGCAGCGGAACAGGGGGCTGGGGCACTGAAGCTTTCTTT. The chain combines TRBV29-1 with TRBJ1-1; 9 positions match TRBD1. With 7 bases clipped from V and 4 bases from J, the junction kept 7 bases outside the gene matches. The CDR3 is made up of 13 amino acids. In germline, CDR1 is SQVTM, CDR2 ANQGSEA.

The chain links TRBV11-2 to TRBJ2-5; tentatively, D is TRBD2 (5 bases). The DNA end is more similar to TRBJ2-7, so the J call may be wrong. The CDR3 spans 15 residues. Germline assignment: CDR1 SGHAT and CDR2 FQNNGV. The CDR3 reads CASSLVRGDTHEQYF. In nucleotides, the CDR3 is TGTGCCAGCAGCTTAGTTCGGGGTGATACCCACGAGCAGTACTTC.

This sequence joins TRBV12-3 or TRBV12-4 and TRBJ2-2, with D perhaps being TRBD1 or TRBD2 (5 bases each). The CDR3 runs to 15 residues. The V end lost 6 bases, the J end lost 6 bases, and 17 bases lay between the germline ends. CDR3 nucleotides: TGTGCCAGCAGCGACCGAGCCTTGGGGGCCGGGGAGCTGTTTTTT. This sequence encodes CASSDRALGAGELFF.

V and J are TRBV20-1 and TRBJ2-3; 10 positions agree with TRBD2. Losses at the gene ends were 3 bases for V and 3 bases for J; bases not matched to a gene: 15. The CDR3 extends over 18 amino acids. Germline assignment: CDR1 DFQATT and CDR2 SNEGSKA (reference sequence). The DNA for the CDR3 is TGCAGTGCTAGGCCGGGGCTAGCGGGAGTCAGGGGGACAGATACGCAGTATTTT. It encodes CSARPGLAGVRGTDTQYF.

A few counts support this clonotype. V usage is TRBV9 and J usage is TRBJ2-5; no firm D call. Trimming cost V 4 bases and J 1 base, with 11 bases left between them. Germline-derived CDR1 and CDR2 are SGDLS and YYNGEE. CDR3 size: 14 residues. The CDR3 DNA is TGTGCCAGCAGCCCCCAGACTCCCCAAGAGACCCAGTACTTC. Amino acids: CASSPQTPQETQYF. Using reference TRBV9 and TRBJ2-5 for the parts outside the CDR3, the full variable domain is DSGVTQTPKHLITATGQRVTLRCSPRSGDLSVYWYQQSLDQGLQFLIQYYNGEERAKGNILERFSAQQFPDLHSELNLSSLELGDSALYFCASSPQTPQETQYFGPGTRLLVL.

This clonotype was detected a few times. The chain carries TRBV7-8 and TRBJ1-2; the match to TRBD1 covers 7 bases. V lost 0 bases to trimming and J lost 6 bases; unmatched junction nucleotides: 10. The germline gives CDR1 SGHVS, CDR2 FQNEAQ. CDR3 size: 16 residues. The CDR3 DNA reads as TGTGCCAGCAGCTTAGCGCTCACGACAGGGCAAAATGGCTACACCTTC. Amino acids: CASSLALTTGQNGYTF. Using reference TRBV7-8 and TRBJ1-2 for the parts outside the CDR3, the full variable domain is GAGVSQSPRYKVAKRGQDVALRCDPISGHVSLFWYQQALGQGPEFLTYFQNEAQLDKSGLPSDRFFAERPEGSVSTLKIQRTQQEDSAVYLCASSLALTTGQNGYTFGSGTRLTVV.

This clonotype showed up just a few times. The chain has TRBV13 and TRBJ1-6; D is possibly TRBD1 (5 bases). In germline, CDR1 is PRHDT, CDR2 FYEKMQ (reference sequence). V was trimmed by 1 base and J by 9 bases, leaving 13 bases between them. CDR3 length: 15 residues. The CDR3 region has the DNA TGTGCCAGCAGCTTAGAAGGAGCGGGGGGTTCACCCCTCCACTTT. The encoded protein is CASSLEGAGGSPLHF.

Here the CDR3 DNA reads TGTGCCAGCAGCTTAGTGGGACAGGGACACCGAGAGCAGTTCTTC. It encodes CASSLVGQGHREQFF. The chain recombines TRBV7-2 with TRBJ2-1; 9 bases map to TRBD1. The V gene end was trimmed by 1 base and the J gene end by 10 bases; junction bases not matched to a gene: 8. CDR1 is SGHTA, CDR2 FQGNSA, per germline. This CDR3 has 15 amino acids.

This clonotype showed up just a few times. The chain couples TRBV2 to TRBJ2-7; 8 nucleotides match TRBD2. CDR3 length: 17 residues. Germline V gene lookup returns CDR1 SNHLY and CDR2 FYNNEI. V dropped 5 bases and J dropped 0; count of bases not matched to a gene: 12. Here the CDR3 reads CASSQELSGTFSYEQYF. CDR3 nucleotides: TGTGCCAGCAGTCAAGAACTTAGCGGGACTTTCTCCTACGAGCAGTACTTC.

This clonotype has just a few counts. The DNA for the CDR3 is TGCGCCAGCAGCTCCGAGGTGGGACAGCCGTACAATGAGCAGTTCTTC. Translated: CASSSEVGQPYNEQFF. The chain employs TRBV5-1 and TRBJ2-1; the match to TRBD1 covers 7 bases. The CDR3 sequence is 16 residues long. With 3 bases clipped from V and 4 bases from J, the junction kept 10 bases outside the gene matches. Germline-derived CDR1 and CDR2 are SGHRS and YFSETQ.

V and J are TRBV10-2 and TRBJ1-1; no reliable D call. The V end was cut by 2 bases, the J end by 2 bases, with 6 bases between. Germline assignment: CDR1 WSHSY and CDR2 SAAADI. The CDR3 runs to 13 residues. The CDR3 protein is CASSEVSNTEAFF. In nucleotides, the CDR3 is TGCGCCAGCAGTGAGGTTTCAAACACTGAAGCTTTCTTT.

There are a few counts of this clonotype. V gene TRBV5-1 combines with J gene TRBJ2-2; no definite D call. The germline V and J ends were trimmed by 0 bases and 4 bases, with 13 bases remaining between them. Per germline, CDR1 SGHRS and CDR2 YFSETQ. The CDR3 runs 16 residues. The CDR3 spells CASSLEGSMSTGELFF. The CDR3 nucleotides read TGCGCCAGCAGCTTGGAGGGCAGTATGTCCACCGGGGAGCTGTTTTTT.

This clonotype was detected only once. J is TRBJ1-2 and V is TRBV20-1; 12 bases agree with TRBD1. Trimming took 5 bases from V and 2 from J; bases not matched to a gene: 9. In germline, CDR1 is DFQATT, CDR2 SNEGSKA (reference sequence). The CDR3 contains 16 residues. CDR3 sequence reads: CSASRPGTGGNYGYTF. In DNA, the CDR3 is TGCAGTGCTTCTCGTCCCGGGACAGGGGGCAACTATGGCTACACCTTC.

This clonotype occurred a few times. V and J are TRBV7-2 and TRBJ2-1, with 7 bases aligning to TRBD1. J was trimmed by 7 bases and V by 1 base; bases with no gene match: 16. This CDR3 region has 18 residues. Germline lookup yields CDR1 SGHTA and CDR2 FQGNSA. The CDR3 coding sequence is TGTGCCAGCAGCTTAGTCTGGTCGACAGGGAGCGGTTCAAATGAGCAGTTCTTC. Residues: CASSLVWSTGSGSNEQFF.

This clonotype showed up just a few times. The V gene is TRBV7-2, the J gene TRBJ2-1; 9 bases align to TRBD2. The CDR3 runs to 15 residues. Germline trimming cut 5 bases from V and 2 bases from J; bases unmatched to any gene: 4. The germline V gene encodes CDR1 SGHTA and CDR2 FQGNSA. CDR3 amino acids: CASSPERGAYNEQFF. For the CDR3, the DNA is TGTGCCAGCAGCCCGGAGCGGGGGGCCTACAATGAGCAGTTCTTC.